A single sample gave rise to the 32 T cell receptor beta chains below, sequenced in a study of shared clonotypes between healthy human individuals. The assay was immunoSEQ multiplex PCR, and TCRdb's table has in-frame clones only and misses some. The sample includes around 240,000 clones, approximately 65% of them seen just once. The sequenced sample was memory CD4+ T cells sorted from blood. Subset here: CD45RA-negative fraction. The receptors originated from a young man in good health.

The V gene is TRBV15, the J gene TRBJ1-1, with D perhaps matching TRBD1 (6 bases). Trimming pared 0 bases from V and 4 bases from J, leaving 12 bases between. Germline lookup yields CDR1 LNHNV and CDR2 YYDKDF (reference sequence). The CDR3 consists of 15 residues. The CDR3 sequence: CATSRDVGGLTEAFF. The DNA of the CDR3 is TGTGCCACCAGCAGAGATGTAGGGGGGCTCACTGAAGCTTTCTTT.

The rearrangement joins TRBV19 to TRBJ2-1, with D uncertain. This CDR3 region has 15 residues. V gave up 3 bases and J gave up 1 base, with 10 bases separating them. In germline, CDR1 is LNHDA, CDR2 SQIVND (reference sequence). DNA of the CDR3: TGTGCCAGTAGTATTTCCCCAGGTTCCTACAATGAGCAGTTCTTC. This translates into CASSISPGSYNEQFF.

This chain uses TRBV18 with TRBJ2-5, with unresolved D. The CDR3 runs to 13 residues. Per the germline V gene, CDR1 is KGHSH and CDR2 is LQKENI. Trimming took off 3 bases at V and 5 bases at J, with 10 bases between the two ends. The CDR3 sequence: CASSPEIVETQYF. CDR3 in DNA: TGTGCCAGCTCACCGGAGATAGTCGAGACCCAGTACTTC.

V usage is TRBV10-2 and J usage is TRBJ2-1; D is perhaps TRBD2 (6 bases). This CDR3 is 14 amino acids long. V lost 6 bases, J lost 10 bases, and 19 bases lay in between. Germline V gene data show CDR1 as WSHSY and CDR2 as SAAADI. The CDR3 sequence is CASREPGLRGEQFF. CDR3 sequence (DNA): TGCGCCAGCAGGGAACCGGGACTCCGCGGGGAGCAGTTCTTC.

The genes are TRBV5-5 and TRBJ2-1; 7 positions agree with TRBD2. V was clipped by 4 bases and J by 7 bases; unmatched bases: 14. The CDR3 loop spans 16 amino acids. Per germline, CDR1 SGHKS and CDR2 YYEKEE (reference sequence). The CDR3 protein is CASSPTPSGPINEQFF. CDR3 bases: TGTGCCAGCAGCCCCACCCCTAGCGGACCTATAAATGAGCAGTTCTTC.

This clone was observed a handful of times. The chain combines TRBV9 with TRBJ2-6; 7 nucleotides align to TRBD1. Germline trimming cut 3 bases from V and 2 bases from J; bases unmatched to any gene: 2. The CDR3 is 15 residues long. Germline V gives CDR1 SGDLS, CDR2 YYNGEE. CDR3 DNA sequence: TGTGCCAGCAGCGGGCAGGGGGCTGGGGCCAACGTCCTGACTTTC. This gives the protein CASSGQGAGANVLTF.

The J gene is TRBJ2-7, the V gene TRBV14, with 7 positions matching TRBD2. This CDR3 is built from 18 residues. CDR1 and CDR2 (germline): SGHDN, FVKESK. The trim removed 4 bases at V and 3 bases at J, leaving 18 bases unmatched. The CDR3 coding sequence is TGTGCCAGCAGCCCTGCGCTTCCTCTAACTAGCGTTAACTACGAGCAGTACTTC. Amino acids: CASSPALPLTSVNYEQYF.

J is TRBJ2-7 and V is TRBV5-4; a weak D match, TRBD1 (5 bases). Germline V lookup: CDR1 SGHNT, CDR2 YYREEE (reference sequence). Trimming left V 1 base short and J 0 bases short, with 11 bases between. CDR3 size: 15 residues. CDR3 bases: TGTGCCAGCAGCTTGTCAGGGATAGACTCCTACGAGCAGTACTTC. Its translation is CASSLSGIDSYEQYF.

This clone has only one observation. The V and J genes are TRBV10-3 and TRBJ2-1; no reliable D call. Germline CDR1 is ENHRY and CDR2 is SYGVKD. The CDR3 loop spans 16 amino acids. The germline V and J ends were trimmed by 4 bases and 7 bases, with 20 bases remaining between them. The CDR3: CAISGVRAQHRNEQFF. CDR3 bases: TGTGCCATCAGTGGGGTTCGGGCTCAACACCGGAATGAGCAGTTCTTC.

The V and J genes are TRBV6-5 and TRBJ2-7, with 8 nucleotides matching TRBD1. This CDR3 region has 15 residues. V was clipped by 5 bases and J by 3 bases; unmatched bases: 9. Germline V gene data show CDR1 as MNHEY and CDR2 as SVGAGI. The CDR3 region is CASSPTGTGGYEQYF. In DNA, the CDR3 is TGTGCCAGCAGTCCAACCGGGACAGGTGGCTACGAGCAGTACTTC.

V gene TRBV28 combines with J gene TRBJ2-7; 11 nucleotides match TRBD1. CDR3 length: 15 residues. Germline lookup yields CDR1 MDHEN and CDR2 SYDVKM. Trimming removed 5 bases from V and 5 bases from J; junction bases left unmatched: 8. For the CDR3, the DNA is TGTGCCAGCAGTGTGGGACAGGGGGTAAGGCACGAGCAGTACTTC. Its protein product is CASSVGQGVRHEQYF.

CDR3 bases: TGTGCCAGTACGTCAGGCACAGATACGCAGTATTTT. This codes for CASTSGTDTQYF. The chain recombines TRBV2 with TRBJ2-3, with unresolved D. CDR1 is SNHLY, CDR2 FYNNEI, per germline. This CDR3 contains 12 residues. V lost 9 bases and J lost 1, with 8 bases in between.

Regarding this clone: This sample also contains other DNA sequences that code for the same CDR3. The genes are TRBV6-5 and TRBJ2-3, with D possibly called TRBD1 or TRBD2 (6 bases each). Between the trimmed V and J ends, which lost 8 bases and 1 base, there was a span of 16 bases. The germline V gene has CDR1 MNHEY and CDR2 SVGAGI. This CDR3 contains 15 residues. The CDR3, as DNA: TGTGCCAGCTCGTTGAGGGGGGAGGGCACAGATACGCAGTATTTT. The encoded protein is CASSLRGEGTDTQYF.

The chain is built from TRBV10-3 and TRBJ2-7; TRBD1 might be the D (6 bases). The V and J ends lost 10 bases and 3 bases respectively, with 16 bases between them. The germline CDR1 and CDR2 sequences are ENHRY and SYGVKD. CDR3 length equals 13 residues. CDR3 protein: CATLSGQHYEQYF. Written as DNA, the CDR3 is TGTGCCACCCTTTCTGGACAGCACTACGAGCAGTACTTC.

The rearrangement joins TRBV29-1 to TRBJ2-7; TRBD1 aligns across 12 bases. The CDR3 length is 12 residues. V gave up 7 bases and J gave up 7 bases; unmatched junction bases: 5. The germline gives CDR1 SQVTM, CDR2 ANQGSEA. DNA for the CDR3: TGCAGCGGGGGACAGGGGGCGCGGGAGCAGTACTTC. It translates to CSGGQGAREQYF.

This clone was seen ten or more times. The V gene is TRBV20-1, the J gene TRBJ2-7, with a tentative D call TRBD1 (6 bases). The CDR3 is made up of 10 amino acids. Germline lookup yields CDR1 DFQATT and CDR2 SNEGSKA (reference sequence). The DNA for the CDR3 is TGCAGGACAGGCTCCTACGAGCAGTACTTC. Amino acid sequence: CRTGSYEQYF.

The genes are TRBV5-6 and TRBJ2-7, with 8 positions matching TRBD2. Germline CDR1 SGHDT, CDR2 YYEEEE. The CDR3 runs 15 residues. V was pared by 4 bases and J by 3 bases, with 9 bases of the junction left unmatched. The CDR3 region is CASSLKREPYYEQYF. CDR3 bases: TGTGCCAGCAGCCTCAAGCGGGAGCCGTACTACGAGCAGTACTTC.

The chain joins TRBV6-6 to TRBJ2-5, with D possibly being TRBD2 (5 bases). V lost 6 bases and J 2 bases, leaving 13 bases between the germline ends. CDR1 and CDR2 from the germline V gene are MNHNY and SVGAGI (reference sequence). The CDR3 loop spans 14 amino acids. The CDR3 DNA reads TGTGCCAGCAGCTTGAGCGGACTGCAAGAGACCCAGTACTTC. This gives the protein CASSLSGLQETQYF.

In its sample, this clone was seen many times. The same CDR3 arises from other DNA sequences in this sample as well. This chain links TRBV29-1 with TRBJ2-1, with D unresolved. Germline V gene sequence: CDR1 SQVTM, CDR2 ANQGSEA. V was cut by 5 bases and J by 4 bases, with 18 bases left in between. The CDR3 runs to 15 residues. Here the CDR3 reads CSVLPPGSDYNEQFF. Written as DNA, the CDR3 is TGCAGCGTTCTCCCTCCCGGCAGCGATTACAATGAGCAGTTCTTC.

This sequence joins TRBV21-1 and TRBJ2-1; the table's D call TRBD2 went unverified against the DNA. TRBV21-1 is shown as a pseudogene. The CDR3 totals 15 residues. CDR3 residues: CASSPLESGPNEQFF. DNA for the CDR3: TGTGCCAGCAGCCCCCTGGAGAGCGGGCCCAATGAGCAGTTCTTC.

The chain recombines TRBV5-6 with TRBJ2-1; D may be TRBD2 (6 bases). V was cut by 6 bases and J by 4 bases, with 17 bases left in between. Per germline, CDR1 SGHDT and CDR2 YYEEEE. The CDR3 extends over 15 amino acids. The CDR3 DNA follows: TGTGCCAGCAATAATAGGGCGGGACTTTACAATGAGCAGTTCTTC. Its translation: CASNNRAGLYNEQFF.

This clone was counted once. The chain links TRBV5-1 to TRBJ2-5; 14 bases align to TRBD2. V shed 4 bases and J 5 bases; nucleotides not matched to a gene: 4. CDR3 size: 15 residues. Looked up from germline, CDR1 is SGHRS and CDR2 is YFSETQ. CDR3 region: CASSAGLAGVETQYF. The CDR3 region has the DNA TGCGCCAGCAGCGCGGGACTAGCGGGAGTTGAGACCCAGTACTTC.

CDR3 region: CASSSPGIRNRYEQYF. CDR3 DNA: TGTGCCAGCAGTTCGCCGGGAATCCGAAACCGATACGAGCAGTACTTC. V and J are TRBV6-5 and TRBJ2-7, with D perhaps matching TRBD2 (5 bases). The germline V gene encodes CDR1 MNHEY and CDR2 SVGAGI. The CDR3 runs 16 residues. Between the trimmed V and J ends, which lost 4 bases and 4 bases, there was a span of 20 bases.

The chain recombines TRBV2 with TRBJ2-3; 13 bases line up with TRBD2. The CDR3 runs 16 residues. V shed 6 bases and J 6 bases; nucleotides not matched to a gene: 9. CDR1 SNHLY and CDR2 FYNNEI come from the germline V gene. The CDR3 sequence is CASRQRTSGSTDTQYF. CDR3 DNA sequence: TGTGCCAGCAGGCAGCGGACTAGCGGGAGTACGGATACGCAGTATTTT.

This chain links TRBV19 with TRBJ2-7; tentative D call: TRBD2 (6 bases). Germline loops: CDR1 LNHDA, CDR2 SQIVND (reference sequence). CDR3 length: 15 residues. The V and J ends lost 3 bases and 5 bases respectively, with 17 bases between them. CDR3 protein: CASSISGVVRNEQYF. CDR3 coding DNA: TGTGCCAGTAGTATCTCGGGGGTCGTGAGGAACGAGCAGTACTTC.

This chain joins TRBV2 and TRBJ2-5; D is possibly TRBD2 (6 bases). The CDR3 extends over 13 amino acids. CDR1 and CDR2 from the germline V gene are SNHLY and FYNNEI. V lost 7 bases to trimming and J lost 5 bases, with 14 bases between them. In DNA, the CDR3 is TGTGCCAGCACCGAGCGGGTTGTCGAGACCCAGTACTTC. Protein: CASTERVVETQYF.

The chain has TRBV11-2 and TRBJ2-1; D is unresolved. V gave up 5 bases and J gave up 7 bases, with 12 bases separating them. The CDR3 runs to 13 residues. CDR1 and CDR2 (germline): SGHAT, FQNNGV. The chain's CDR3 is CASSRSVGNEQFF. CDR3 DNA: TGTGCCAGCAGCCGAAGCGTGGGGAATGAGCAGTTCTTC.

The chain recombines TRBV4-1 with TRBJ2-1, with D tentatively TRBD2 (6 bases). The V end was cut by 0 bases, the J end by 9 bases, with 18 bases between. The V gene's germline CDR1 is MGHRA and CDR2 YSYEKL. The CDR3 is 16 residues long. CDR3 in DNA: TGCGCCAGCAGCCAAGATCCCCACCCCGGGAGCGGTGAGCAGTTCTTC. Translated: CASSQDPHPGSGEQFF.

CDR3 bases: TGTGCCAGCAGCTACGGGGGTGAGACCCAGTACTTC. Protein sequence: CASSYGGETQYF. The chain is built from TRBV7-2 and TRBJ2-5; the D gene is possibly TRBD2 (6 bases). This CDR3 region has 12 residues. CDR1 is SGHTA and CDR2 is FQGNSA in the germline V gene. V shed 4 bases and J shed 5 bases, with 8 bases lying between them.

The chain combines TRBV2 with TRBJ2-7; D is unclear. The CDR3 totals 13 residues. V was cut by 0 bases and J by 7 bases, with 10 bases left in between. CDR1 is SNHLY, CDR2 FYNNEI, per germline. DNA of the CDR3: TGTGCCAGCAGTGAAGCGCTTCTGGGGGAGCAGTACTTC. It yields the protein CASSEALLGEQYF. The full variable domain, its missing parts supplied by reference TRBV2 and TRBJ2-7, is EPEVTQTPSHQVTQMGQEVILRCVPISNHLYFYWYRQILGQKVEFLVSFYNNEISEKSEIFDDQFSVERPDGSNFTLKIRSTKLEDSAMYFCASSEALLGEQYFGPGTRLTVT.

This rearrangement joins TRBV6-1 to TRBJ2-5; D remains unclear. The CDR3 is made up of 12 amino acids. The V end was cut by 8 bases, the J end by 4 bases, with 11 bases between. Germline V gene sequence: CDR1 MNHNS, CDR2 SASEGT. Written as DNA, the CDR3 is TGTGCCAGCGCATACCTTCGAGAGACCCAGTACTTC. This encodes CASAYLRETQYF.

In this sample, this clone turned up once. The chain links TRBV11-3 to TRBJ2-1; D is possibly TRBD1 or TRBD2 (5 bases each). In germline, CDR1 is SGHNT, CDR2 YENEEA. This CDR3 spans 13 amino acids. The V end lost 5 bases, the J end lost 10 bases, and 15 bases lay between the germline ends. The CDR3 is CASSRISGTEQFF. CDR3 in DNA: TGTGCCAGCAGCCGGATTTCAGGGACCGAGCAGTTCTTC.